Each of the 26 T cell receptor beta chains below was sequenced from the same sample in a study of blood T cell repertoires in COVID-19. Libraries were prepared by immunoSEQ multiplex PCR; TCRdb keeps only in-frame clonotypes and omits some of them. Found here are fewer than 300,000 clones, 65% to 90% of them singletons; the top ten hold around 2.9%. The sample comprised peripheral blood. All receptors derive from a woman aged 55-75 years with active or convalescent COVID-19.

The V and J genes are TRBV13 and TRBJ1-1; 7 bases agree with TRBD1. The CDR3 totals 13 residues. Per the germline V gene, CDR1 is PRHDT and CDR2 is FYEKMQ (reference sequence). V lost 5 bases and J lost 9; bases outside the gene matches: 9. The CDR3 loop reads CASSPGQPVQAFF. The CDR3 region has the DNA TGTGCCAGCAGCCCGGGACAGCCGGTACAAGCTTTCTTT. Looking up the rest from reference TRBV13 and TRBJ1-1 gives the full variable domain: AAGVIQSPRHLIKEKRETATLKCYPIPRHDTVYWYQQGPGQDPQFLISFYEKMQSDKGSIPDRFSAQQFSDYHSELNMSSLELGDSALYFCASSPGQPVQAFFGQGTRLTVV.

This chain joins TRBV5-4 and TRBJ2-7; 7 bases align to TRBD1. The CDR3 spans 15 residues. Losses at the gene ends were 3 bases for V and 2 bases for J; bases not matched to a gene: 8. CDR1 and CDR2 (germline): SGHNT, YYREEE (reference sequence). The DNA for the CDR3 is TGTGCCAGCAGCTCCGACAGGGATTCCCCCTACGAGCAGTACTTC. Translated: CASSSDRDSPYEQYF.

V and J are TRBV18 and TRBJ2-3; 12 bases line up with TRBD2. The germline CDR1 and CDR2 sequences are KGHSH and LQKENI. The CDR3 is 19 amino acids. Germline trimming cut 5 bases from V and 5 bases from J; bases unmatched to any gene: 17. The CDR3 region is CASSSRLGLAGTIQDTQYF. CDR3 sequence (DNA): TGTGCCAGCTCATCCCGCCTTGGACTAGCGGGGACCATTCAAGATACGCAGTATTTT.

Turning to this clone: The same CDR3 is also encoded by other DNA sequences in this sample. The rearrangement uses TRBV6-5 and TRBJ2-7; D is uncertain. V lost 5 bases to trimming and J lost 0 bases, with 5 bases between them. Germline CDR1 MNHEY, CDR2 SVGAGI. The CDR3 contains 12 residues. CDR3 loop: CASSPSSYEQYF. DNA for the CDR3: TGTGCCAGCAGTCCGAGCTCCTACGAGCAGTACTTC.

The chain carries TRBV3-1 (or the pseudogene TRBV3-2) and TRBJ2-3, with 7 bases lining up with TRBD2. The germline V gene encodes CDR1 LGHDT and CDR2 YNNKEL (reference sequence). The CDR3 is 12 residues long. The J segment lost 12 bases and the V segment lost 3 bases, leaving 6 bases of the junction unmatched. For the CDR3, the DNA is TGTGCCAGCAGCCAGGAACTAGCGCTCCAGTATTTT. Encoded protein: CASSQELALQYF.

This rearrangement joins TRBV4-2 to TRBJ2-3, with no clear D. Germline CDR1 LGHNA, CDR2 YNFKEQ. V lost 1 base and J lost 4, with 6 bases in between. The CDR3 runs 13 residues. The CDR3 sequence is CASSQGLPDTQYF. For the CDR3, the DNA is TGTGCCAGCAGCCAAGGGCTCCCAGATACGCAGTATTTT.

This CDR3 reads CASSLLPPGGSGNTIYF. In DNA, the CDR3 is TGTGCCAGCAGCTTACTCCCCCCAGGGGGCTCCGGAAACACCATATATTTT. The chain couples TRBV7-8 to TRBJ1-3; 8 bases are shared with TRBD1. Germline V CDR1 and CDR2: SGHVS, FQNEAQ. V lost 2 bases to trimming and J lost 4 bases; unmatched junction nucleotides: 10. There are 17 residues in the CDR3.

This chain joins TRBV6-5 and TRBJ2-7, with no clear D. The CDR3 totals 12 residues. Trimming removed 2 bases at V and 4 bases at J, with 6 bases between. The V gene's germline CDR1 is MNHEY and CDR2 SVGAGI. The CDR3 reads CASSYTGYEQYF. DNA of the CDR3: TGTGCCAGCAGTTACACCGGTTACGAGCAGTACTTC.

The chain uses TRBV5-1 and TRBJ1-1; D is unresolved. Germline assignment: CDR1 SGHRS and CDR2 YFSETQ. V was cut by 4 bases and J by 2 bases, with 12 bases left in between. The CDR3 runs to 14 residues. The CDR3 coding sequence is TGCGCCAGCAGCCCCGGCGGGAGAAACACTGAAGCTTTCTTT. Its translation: CASSPGGRNTEAFF.

The table lists this clone with a count of one. The genes are TRBV7-8 and TRBJ1-5; no reliable D call. Looked up from germline, CDR1 is SGHVS and CDR2 is FQNEAQ. Trimming stripped 5 bases from V and 5 bases from J, with 10 bases between. This CDR3 comprises 13 residues. DNA of the CDR3: TGTGCCAGCAGCAATAGCTACGATCAGCCCCAGCATTTT. It codes for CASSNSYDQPQHF.

This chain joins TRBV2 and TRBJ2-3; 16 bases are a match to TRBD2. V was pared by 6 bases and J by 4 bases, with 4 bases of the junction left unmatched. The germline CDR1 and CDR2 sequences are SNHLY and FYNNEI. The CDR3 sequence is 16 residues long. The CDR3 here is CASSSGTSGGADTQYF. The CDR3 bases are TGTGCCAGCAGCTCCGGGACTAGCGGGGGGGCAGATACGCAGTATTTT. The full variable domain, with the rest looked up from reference TRBV2 and TRBJ2-3, is EPEVTQTPSHQVTQMGQEVILRCVPISNHLYFYWYRQILGQKVEFLVSFYNNEISEKSEIFDDQFSVERPDGSNFTLKIRSTKLEDSAMYFCASSSGTSGGADTQYFGPGTRLTVL.

The CDR3 coding sequence is TGTGCCAGCAGCGACCAGGGATTAGCTGGAAACACCATATATTTT. The encoded protein is CASSDQGLAGNTIYF. The chain carries TRBV3-1 (or the pseudogene TRBV3-2) and TRBJ1-3; D may be TRBD1 (5 bases). Germline V lookup: CDR1 LGHDT, CDR2 YNNKEL (reference sequence). Trimming shortened V by 5 bases and J by 2 bases, and 13 bases separated the two germline ends. This CDR3 contains 15 residues.

CDR3 region: CASSPQGRTNYGYTF. The CDR3 DNA reads TGTGCCAGCAGTCCGCAGGGAAGGACTAACTATGGCTACACCTTC. V and J are TRBV28 and TRBJ1-2, with a possible D match to TRBD1 (5 bases). Looked up from germline, CDR1 is MDHEN and CDR2 is SYDVKM. The V and J ends lost 5 bases and 0 bases respectively, with 13 bases between them. The CDR3 spans 15 residues.

V is TRBV5-4 and J is TRBJ2-3; D may be TRBD1 (5 bases). Trimming removed 2 bases from V and 1 base from J, with 14 bases in between. From germline, CDR1 is SGHNT and CDR2 YYREEE (reference sequence). The CDR3 contains 16 residues. In DNA, the CDR3 is TGTGCCAGCAGCTTTTTCGGTGGGGCCGGCACAGATACGCAGTATTTT. Protein sequence: CASSFFGGAGTDTQYF.

This rearrangement joins TRBV4-3 to TRBJ2-1; no clear D. This CDR3 comprises 15 residues. Germline V gene data show CDR1 as LGHNA and CDR2 as YSLEER. With 0 bases removed from V and 4 bases from J, the gap between germline ends came to 10 bases. The CDR3 spells CASSQDFWPYNEQFF. CDR3 bases: TGCGCCAGCAGCCAAGATTTTTGGCCTTACAATGAGCAGTTCTTC.

This sequence joins TRBV10-3 and TRBJ2-7, with 7 bases identical to TRBD1. There are 13 residues in the CDR3. The germline V gene has CDR1 ENHRY and CDR2 SYGVKD. J was trimmed by 3 bases and V by 10 bases; bases with no gene match: 9. CDR3 nucleotide sequence: TGTGCCACCACCGGGACAGCGATCTACGAGCAGTACTTC. Protein: CATTGTAIYEQYF.

J is TRBJ1-1 and V is TRBV19; D gene uncertain. V lost 10 bases to trimming and J lost 11 bases, with 20 bases between them. CDR1 is LNHDA and CDR2 is SQIVND in the germline V gene (reference sequence). The CDR3 is 12 residues long. In nucleotides, the CDR3 is TGTGCCACCGGGGATTTAGGTTTCCCGGCTTTCTTT. It is translated as CATGDLGFPAFF.

The gene calls are TRBV6-2 or TRBV6-3 and TRBJ2-7; a weak D match, TRBD2 (7 bases). CDR1 MNHEY and CDR2 SVGEGT come from the germline V gene. Trimming removed 2 bases at V and 2 bases at J, with 13 bases between. The CDR3 runs 15 residues. CDR3 amino acids: CASSYDGGPTYEQYF. The DNA of the CDR3 is TGTGCCAGCAGTTACGACGGGGGGCCAACCTACGAGCAGTACTTC.

This clone was seen only a few times. The chain employs TRBV5-1 and TRBJ2-7; D is perhaps TRBD2 (5 bases). The CDR3 sequence is 13 residues long. V was trimmed by 1 base and J by 6 bases, leaving 11 bases between them. CDR1 SGHRS and CDR2 YFSETQ come from the germline V gene. CDR3 amino acids: CASSLTGRAEQYF. The CDR3 DNA sequence: TGCGCCAGCAGCTTGACTGGGCGGGCCGAGCAGTACTTC.

About this clone itself: The sample has other DNA sequences that encode this CDR3 too. The V call is TRBV19, the J call TRBJ2-1, with D possibly being TRBD2 (5 bases). In germline, CDR1 is LNHDA, CDR2 SQIVND (reference sequence). Trimming stripped 8 bases from V and 0 bases from J, with 11 bases between. The CDR3 consists of 14 residues. CDR3 bases: TGTGCCAGTGGTAGTGGGAGCTCCTACAATGAGCAGTTCTTC. This gives the protein CASGSGSSYNEQFF. Combining the CDR3 with reference TRBV19 and TRBJ2-1 gives the whole variable domain DGGITQSPKYLFRKEGQNVTLSCEQNLNHDAMYWYRQDPGQGLRLIYYSQIVNDFQKGDIAEGYSVSREKKESFPLTVTSAQKNPTAFYLCASGSGSSYNEQFFGPGTRLTVL.

This chain connects TRBV5-5 to TRBJ1-5; TRBD1 agrees at 9 bases. This CDR3 contains 17 residues. CDR1 and CDR2 (germline): SGHKS, YYEKEE (reference sequence). V shed 4 bases, J shed 3 bases, and the junction held 11 bases outside the gene matches. In DNA form, the CDR3 reads TGTGCCAGCAGCCCCAACCCGGGACAGGGCCCCAATCAGCCCCAGCATTTT. Its translation: CASSPNPGQGPNQPQHF.

V usage is TRBV2 and J usage is TRBJ2-7, with TRBD1 matching 10 bases. J gave up 0 bases and V 7 bases, and 3 bases lay outside the gene matches. Germline CDR1 reads SNHLY; CDR2 reads FYNNEI. The CDR3 is made up of 14 amino acids. The CDR3 region is CASTGTGASYEQYF. The CDR3 DNA follows: TGTGCCAGCACCGGGACAGGGGCCTCCTACGAGCAGTACTTC.

The chain is built from TRBV23-1 and TRBJ2-7, with 10 bases matching TRBD1. TRBV23-1 has ORF status, its function being uncertain. The CDR3 is 14 residues long. The V segment lost 3 bases and the J segment 2 bases; nucleotides outside the gene matches: 1. This CDR3 is CASSQDRGTYEQYF. In nucleotides, the CDR3 is TGCGCCAGCAGTCAGGACAGGGGGACCTACGAGCAGTACTTC.

This rearrangement joins TRBV6-1 to TRBJ1-4; 8 nucleotides agree with TRBD1. V dropped 1 base and J dropped 7; count of bases not matched to a gene: 8. Germline V CDR1 and CDR2: MNHNS, SASEGT. CDR3 length: 16 residues. As DNA, the CDR3 is TGTGCCAGCAGTGAAGGCAGGGGGCTAATAGTTGAAAAACTGTTTTTT. This gives the protein CASSEGRGLIVEKLFF.

V usage is TRBV7-6 and J usage is TRBJ2-2, with 10 bases that match TRBD2. The CDR3 runs to 15 residues. After removal of 5 bases from V and 4 bases from J, the junction contained 4 bases not matched to a gene. Germline V CDR1 and CDR2: SGHVS, FNYEAQ. The chain's CDR3 is CASSAPSGGTGELFF. The CDR3 DNA reads TGTGCCAGCAGCGCGCCTAGCGGGGGCACCGGGGAGCTGTTTTTT.

This rearrangement joins TRBV27 to TRBJ2-7; TRBD1 matches 7 bases. V gave up 6 bases and J gave up 6 bases; unmatched junction bases: 11. Germline V gene data show CDR1 as MNHEY and CDR2 as SMNVEV (reference sequence). The length of the CDR3 is 14 residues. CDR3 DNA sequence: TGTGCCAGCAGCCGAGGGACAGAGGAACTCGAGCAGTACTTC. It translates to CASSRGTEELEQYF.